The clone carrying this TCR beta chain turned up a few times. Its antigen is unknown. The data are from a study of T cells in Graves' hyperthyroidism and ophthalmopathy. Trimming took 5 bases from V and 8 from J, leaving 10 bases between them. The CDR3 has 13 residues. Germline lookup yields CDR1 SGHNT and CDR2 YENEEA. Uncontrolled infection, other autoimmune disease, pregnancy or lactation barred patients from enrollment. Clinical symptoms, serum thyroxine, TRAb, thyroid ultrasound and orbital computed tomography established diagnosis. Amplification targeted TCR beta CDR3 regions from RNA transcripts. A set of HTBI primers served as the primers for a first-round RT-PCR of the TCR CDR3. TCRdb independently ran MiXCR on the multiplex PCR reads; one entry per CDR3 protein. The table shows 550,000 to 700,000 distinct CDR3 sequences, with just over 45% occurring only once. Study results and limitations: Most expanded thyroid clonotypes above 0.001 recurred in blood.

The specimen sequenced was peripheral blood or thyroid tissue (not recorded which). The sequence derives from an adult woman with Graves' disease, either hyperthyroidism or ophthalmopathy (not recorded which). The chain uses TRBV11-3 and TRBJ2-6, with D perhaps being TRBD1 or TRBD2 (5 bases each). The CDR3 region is CASSRWGSNVLTF. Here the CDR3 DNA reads TGTGCCAGCAGCCGATGGGGGTCCAACGTCCTGACTTTC.